This T cell receptor (beta chain) emerged from a study of shared T cell receptors in the human thymus. V was cut by 0 bases and J by 3 bases, with 20 bases left in between. Germline V gives CDR1 KGHSH, CDR2 LQKENI. The CDR3 is made up of 18 amino acids. Here immunoSEQ multiplex PCR was the method, and the copy in TCRdb shows in-frame clones only, minus some. In the table there are some 720,000 clones, 85% to 90% of which are singletons. In this sample, this clone turned up a few times. The sample also formed part of further work on human thymus T cells.

The chain links TRBV18 to TRBJ1-1, with unresolved D. Sequencing was done on a sample of thymocytes. This receptor was taken from a boy younger than two with a congenital heart defect. The CDR3 coding sequence is TGTGCCAGCTCACCACCGTTTTACCCCGGGAATTTATACACTGAAGCTTTCTTT. The encoded protein is CASSPPFYPGNLYTEAFF.